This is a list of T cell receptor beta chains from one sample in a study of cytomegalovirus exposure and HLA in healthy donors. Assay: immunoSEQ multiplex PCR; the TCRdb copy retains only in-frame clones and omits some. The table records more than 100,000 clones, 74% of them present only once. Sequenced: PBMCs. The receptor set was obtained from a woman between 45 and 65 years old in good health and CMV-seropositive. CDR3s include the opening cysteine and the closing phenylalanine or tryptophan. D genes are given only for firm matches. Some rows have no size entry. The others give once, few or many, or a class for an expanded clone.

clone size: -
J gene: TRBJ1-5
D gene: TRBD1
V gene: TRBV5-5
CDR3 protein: CASSWGTGNQPQHF
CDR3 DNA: TGTGCCAGCAGCTGGGGGACAGGGAATCAGCCCCAGCATTTT

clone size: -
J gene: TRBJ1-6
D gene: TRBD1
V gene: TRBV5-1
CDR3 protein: CASSARQGNNSPLHF
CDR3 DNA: TGCGCCAGCAGCGCAAGACAGGGGAATAATTCACCCCTCCACTTT

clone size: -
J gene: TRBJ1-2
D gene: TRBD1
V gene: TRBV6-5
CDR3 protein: CASSYSTGQGVHGYTF
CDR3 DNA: TGTGCCAGCAGTTACTCTACGGGGCAGGGGGTCCATGGCTACACCTTC

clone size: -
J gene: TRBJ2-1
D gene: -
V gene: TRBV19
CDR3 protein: CASTAGYNEQFF
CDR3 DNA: TGTGCCAGTACCGCAGGTTACAATGAGCAGTTCTTC

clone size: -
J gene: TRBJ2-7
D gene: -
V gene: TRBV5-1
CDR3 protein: CASRRTASYEQYF
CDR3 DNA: TGCGCCAGCAGGAGAACAGCCTCCTACGAGCAGTACTTC

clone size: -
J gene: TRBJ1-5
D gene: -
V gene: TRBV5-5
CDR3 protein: CASSLAGVGNQPQHF
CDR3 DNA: TGTGCCAGCAGCTTGGCCGGGGTCGGCAATCAGCCCCAGCATTTT

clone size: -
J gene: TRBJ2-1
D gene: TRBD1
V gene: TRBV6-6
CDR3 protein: CASSRTGGLYNEQFF
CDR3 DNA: TGTGCCAGCAGCCGGACAGGGGGCTTATACAATGAGCAGTTCTTC

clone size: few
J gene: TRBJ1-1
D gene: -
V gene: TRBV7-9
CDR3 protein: CASSLELGGDTEAFF
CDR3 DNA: TGTGCCAGCAGCTTAGAATTGGGGGGGGACACTGAAGCTTTCTTT

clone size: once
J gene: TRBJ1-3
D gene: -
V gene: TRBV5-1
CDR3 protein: CASSLESFSGNTIYF
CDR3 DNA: TGCGCCAGCAGCTTGGAAAGCTTCTCTGGAAACACCATATATTTT

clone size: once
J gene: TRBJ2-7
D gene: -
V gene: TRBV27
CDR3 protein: CASSQYSEQYF
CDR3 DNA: TGTGCCAGCAGTCAGTATTCCGAGCAGTACTTC

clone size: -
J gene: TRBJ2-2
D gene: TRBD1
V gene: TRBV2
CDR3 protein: CASSLLGTGAGELFF
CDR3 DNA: TGTGCCAGCAGTCTGTTGGGGACAGGGGCCGGGGAGCTGTTTTTT

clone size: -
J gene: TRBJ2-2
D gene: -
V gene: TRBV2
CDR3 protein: CASAGENTGELFF
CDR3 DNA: TGTGCCAGCGCAGGGGAGAACACCGGGGAGCTGTTTTTT

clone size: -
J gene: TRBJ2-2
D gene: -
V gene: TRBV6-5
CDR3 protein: CASSYSNPGTGELFF
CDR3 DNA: TGTGCCAGCAGTTACTCGAACCCGGGCACCGGGGAGCTGTTTTTT

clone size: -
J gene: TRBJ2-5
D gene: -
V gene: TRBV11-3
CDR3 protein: CASSLGSQETQYF
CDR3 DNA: TGTGCCAGCAGCTTAGGCAGCCAAGAGACCCAGTACTTC

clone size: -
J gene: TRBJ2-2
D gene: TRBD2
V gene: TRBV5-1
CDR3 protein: CASSLGPLAFVTGELFF
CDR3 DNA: TGCGCCAGCAGCTTGGGGCCACTAGCGTTCGTTACCGGGGAGCTGTTTTTT

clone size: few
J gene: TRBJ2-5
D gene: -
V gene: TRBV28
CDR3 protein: CASSFRQIGETQYF
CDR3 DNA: TGTGCCAGCAGTTTCAGGCAGATAGGAGAGACCCAGTACTTC

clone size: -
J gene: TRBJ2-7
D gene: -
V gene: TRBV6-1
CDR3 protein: CASSRDGEQYF
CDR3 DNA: TGTGCCAGCAGCCGCGACGGGGAGCAGTACTTC

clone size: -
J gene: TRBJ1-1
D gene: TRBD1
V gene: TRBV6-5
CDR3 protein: CASSLDRVNTEAFF
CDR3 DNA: TGTGCCAGCAGTTTAGACAGGGTAAACACTGAAGCTTTCTTT

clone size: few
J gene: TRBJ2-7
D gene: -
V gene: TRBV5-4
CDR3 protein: CASSFGHAPYEQYF
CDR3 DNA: TGTGCCAGCAGCTTTGGTCACGCGCCCTACGAGCAGTACTTC

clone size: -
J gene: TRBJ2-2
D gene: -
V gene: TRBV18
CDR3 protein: CASSPVIRVTNTGELFF
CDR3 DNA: TGTGCCAGCTCACCGGTTATCCGGGTTACAAACACCGGGGAGCTGTTTTTT

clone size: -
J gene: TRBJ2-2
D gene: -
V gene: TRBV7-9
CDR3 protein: CASSWEIAGELFF
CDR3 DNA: TGTGCCAGCAGCTGGGAGATTGCCGGGGAGCTGTTTTTT

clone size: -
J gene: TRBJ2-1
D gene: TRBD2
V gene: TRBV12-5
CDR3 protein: CASGAGTSGGLNEQFF
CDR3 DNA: TGTGCTAGTGGTGCCGGGACTAGCGGGGGCCTCAATGAGCAGTTCTTC

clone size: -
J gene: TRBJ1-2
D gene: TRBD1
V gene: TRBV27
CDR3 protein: CASSFAGQGNYGYTF
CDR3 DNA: TGTGCCAGCAGTTTCGCCGGACAGGGCAACTATGGCTACACCTTC

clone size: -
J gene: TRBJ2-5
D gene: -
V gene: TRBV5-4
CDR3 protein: CASSLVTGDETQYF
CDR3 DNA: TGTGCCAGCAGCTTGGTCACGGGGGACGAGACCCAGTACTTC

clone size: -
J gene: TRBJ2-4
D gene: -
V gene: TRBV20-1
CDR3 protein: CSASTGPSLYF
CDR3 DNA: TGCAGTGCTAGTACCGGCCCTAGTTTGTACTTC

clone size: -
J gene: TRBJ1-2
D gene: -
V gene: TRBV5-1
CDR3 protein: CASSLEGAYGYPF
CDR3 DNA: TGCGCCAGCAGCTTGGAAGGGGCCTATGGCTACCCCTTC

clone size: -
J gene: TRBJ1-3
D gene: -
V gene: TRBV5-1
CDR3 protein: CASSLGPQGSGNTIYF
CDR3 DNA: TGCGCCAGCAGCTTGGGTCCCCAGGGATCTGGAAACACCATATATTTT

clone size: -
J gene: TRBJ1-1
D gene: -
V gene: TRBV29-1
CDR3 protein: CSGASAGNTVEAFF
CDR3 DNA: TGCAGCGGCGCGAGCGCGGGGAATACGGTTGAAGCTTTCTTT

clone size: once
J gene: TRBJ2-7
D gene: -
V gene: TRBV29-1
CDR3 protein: CSAVREPGTGEQYF
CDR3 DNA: TGCAGCGCCGTCCGCGAGCCAGGGACTGGTGAGCAGTACTTC

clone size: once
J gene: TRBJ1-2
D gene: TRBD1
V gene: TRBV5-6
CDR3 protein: CASSLKTGGANYGYTF
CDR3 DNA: TGTGCCAGCAGCTTGAAGACAGGGGGCGCCAACTATGGCTACACCTTC

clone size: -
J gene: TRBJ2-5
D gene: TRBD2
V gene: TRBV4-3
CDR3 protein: CASSLGLAVQETQYF
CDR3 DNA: TGCGCCAGCAGCTTGGGACTAGCCGTGCAAGAGACCCAGTACTTC

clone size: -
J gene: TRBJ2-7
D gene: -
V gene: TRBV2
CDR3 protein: CASSGTPLGQQYF
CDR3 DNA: TGTGCCAGCAGTGGCACTCCCCTAGGCCAGCAGTACTTC

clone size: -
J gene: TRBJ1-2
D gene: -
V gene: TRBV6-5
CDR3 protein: CASGVNYGYTF
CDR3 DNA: TGTGCCAGCGGAGTTAACTATGGCTACACCTTC

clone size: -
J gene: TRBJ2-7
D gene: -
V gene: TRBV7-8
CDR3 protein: CASSLGRTSYEQYF
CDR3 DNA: TGTGCCAGCAGCTTAGGACGGACATCCTACGAGCAGTACTTC

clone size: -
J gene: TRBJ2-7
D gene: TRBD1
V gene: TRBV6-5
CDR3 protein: CPSSYGRQGAYEQYF
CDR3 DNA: TGTCCCAGCAGTTACGGTCGGCAGGGGGCCTACGAGCAGTACTTC

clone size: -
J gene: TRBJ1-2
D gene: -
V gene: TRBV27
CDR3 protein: CASSESRPSYGYTF
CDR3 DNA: TGTGCCAGCAGTGAGTCTCGACCTAGCTATGGCTACACCTTC

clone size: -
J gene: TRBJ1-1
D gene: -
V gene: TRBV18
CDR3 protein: CASSAALVAEAFF
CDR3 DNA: TGTGCCAGCTCAGCGGCTCTGGTGGCTGAAGCTTTCTTT

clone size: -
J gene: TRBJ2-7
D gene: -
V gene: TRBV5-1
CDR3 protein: CASSLGYTSSYEQYF
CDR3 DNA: TGCGCCAGCAGCTTGGGTTATACTAGTAGCTACGAGCAGTACTTC

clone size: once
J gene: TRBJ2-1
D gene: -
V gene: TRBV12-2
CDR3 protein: CASLLRTLNNEQFF
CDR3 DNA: TGTGCAAGTCTCCTCCGGACACTTAACAATGAGCAGTTCTTC

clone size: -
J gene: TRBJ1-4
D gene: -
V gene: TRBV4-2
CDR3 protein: CASSPLLRGTTGGRLLFF
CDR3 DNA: TGTGCCAGCAGCCCCCTACTAAGAGGAACGACAGGCGGGAGGCTACTGTTTTTT

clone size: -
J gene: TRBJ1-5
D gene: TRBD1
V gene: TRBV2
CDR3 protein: CASSGQGDNQPQHF
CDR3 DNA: TGTGCCAGCAGTGGTCAGGGGGACAATCAGCCCCAGCATTTT